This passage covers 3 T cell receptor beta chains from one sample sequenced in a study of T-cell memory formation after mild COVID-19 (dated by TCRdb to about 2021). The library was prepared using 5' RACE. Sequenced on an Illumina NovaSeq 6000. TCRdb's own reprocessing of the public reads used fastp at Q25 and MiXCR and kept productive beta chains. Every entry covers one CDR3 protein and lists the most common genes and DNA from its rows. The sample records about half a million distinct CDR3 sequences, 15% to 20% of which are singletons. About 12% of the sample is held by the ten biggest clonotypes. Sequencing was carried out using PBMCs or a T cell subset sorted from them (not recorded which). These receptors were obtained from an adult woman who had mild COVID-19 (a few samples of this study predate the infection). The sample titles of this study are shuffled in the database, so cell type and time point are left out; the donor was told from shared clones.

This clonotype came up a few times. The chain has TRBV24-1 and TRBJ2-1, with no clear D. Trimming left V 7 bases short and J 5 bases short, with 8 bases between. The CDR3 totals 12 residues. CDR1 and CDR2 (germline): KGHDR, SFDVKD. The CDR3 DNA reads TGTGCCACCAGCTATGCGAACAATGAGCAGTTCTTC. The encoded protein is CATSYANNEQFF.

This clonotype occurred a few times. CDR3 DNA sequence: TGCAGCGTTGATGGGGGCTTAGGCACTGAAGCTTTCTTT. Its translation is CSVDGGLGTEAFF. This chain uses TRBV29-1 with TRBJ1-1; tentative D call: TRBD1 (6 bases). The CDR3 covers 13 residues. Germline values: CDR1 SQVTM, CDR2 ANQGSEA. V was pared by 3 bases and J by 4 bases, with 12 bases between.

CDR3 bases: TGTGCCAGGGGACTCCATACATTCGGCGGGGAGCTGTTTTTT. As protein: CARGLHTFGGELFF. V gene TRBV30 combines with J gene TRBJ2-2; perhaps TRBD2 as D (6 bases). Per germline, CDR1 GTSNPN and CDR2 SVGIG (reference sequence). The germline V and J ends were trimmed by 8 bases and 7 bases, with 20 bases remaining between them. CDR3 length: 14 residues. The full variable domain, completed using reference TRBV30 and TRBJ2-2, is SQTIHQWPATLVQPVGSPLSLECTVEGTSNPNLYWYRQAAGRGLQLLFYSVGIGQISSEVPQNLSASRPQDRQFILSSKKLLLSDSGFYLCARGLHTFGGELFFGEGSRLTVL.